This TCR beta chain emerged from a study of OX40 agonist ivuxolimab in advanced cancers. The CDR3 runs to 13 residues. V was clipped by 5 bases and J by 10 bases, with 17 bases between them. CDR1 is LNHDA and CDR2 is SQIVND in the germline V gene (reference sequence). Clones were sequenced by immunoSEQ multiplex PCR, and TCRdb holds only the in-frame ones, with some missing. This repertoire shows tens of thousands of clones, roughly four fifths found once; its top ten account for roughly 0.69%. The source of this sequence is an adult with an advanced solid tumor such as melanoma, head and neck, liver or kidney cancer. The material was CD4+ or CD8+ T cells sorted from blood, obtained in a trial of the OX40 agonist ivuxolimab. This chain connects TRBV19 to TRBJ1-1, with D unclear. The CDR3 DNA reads TGTGCCAGTAGTCCCCCTCGGGGATTGGGAGCTTTCTTT. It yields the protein CASSPPRGLGAFF.